This is a list of T cell receptor beta chains from one sample in a study of CD8 T cells in Susac syndrome. Via MiXCR, TCRdb re-called the immunoSEQ multiplex PCR reads, giving one row per CDR3 protein. The sample records 170,000 or so distinct CDR3 sequences, 90% to 95% being singletons. Specimen: CD4+ T cells from PBMCs. The receptors here all came from a human donor with multiple sclerosis. CDR3s include the opening cysteine and the closing phenylalanine or tryptophan. D genes are given only for firm matches. Only part of the rows carry a size: once, few, many, or a class if the clone is expanded.

CDR3nt: TGCGCCAGCAGCCAAGCCCTAGCGGGAGAGTACAATGAGCAGTTCTTC
CDR3aa: CASSQALAGEYNEQFF
d_gene: TRBD2
abundance: -
v_gene: TRBV4-3
j_gene: TRBJ2-1

CDR3nt: TGTGCCAGCAGCAACGGAGGACAGCTTAACTATGGCTACACCTTC
CDR3aa: CASSNGGQLNYGYTF
d_gene: -
abundance: -
v_gene: TRBV5-4
j_gene: TRBJ1-2

CDR3nt: TGTGCCTGGAGTGTTATAGGCAGGGCGAAATACTATGGCTACACCTTC
CDR3aa: CAWSVIGRAKYYGYTF
d_gene: -
abundance: -
v_gene: TRBV30
j_gene: TRBJ1-2

CDR3nt: TGTGCCGAAGGAGCACCTATGAACACTGAAGCTTTCTTT
CDR3aa: CAEGAPMNTEAFF
d_gene: -
abundance: -
v_gene: TRBV6-1
j_gene: TRBJ1-1

CDR3nt: TGCGCCAGCAGCGGGGAAGGGAACACTGAAGCTTTCTTT
CDR3aa: CASSGEGNTEAFF
d_gene: -
abundance: -
v_gene: TRBV5-1
j_gene: TRBJ1-1

CDR3nt: TGTGCCAGCAGCTTGCGCCTAGCGGACACAGATACGCAGTATTTT
CDR3aa: CASSLRLADTDTQYF
d_gene: TRBD2
abundance: -
v_gene: TRBV5-4
j_gene: TRBJ2-3

CDR3nt: TGTGCCAGCAGACCTGTGGTAGGGAGGGACACTGAAGCTTTCTTT
CDR3aa: CASRPVVGRDTEAFF
d_gene: -
abundance: -
v_gene: TRBV2
j_gene: TRBJ1-1

CDR3nt: TGTGCCAGCAGTTCCCAGGCGGGACATGGCTACACCTTC
CDR3aa: CASSSQAGHGYTF
d_gene: -
abundance: once
v_gene: TRBV12-3/TRBV12-4
j_gene: TRBJ1-2

CDR3nt: TGTGCCGGGAGGATATCTGGGGCCAACGTCCTGACTTTC
CDR3aa: CAGRISGANVLTF
d_gene: -
abundance: -
v_gene: TRBV27
j_gene: TRBJ2-6

CDR3nt: TGTGCCAGCAGTGAAGCTTGGGGTCGGGACGGAAATTTTTTC
CDR3aa: CASSEAWGRDGNFF
d_gene: -
abundance: -
v_gene: TRBV2
j_gene: TRBJ2-7

CDR3nt: TGCGCCAGCAGCCAAGTACCCCGGGACAGAAATAACTATGGCTACACCTTC
CDR3aa: CASSQVPRDRNNYGYTF
d_gene: TRBD1
abundance: -
v_gene: TRBV4-1
j_gene: TRBJ1-2

CDR3nt: TGTGCCACCAGCAGAGGTGACAGACCACTCTCTGGGGCCAACGTCCTGACTTTC
CDR3aa: CATSRGDRPLSGANVLTF
d_gene: -
abundance: once
v_gene: TRBV15
j_gene: TRBJ2-6

CDR3nt: TGCGCCAGCAGTGACAGACGGGATCGCAATCAGCCCCAGCATTTT
CDR3aa: CASSDRRDRNQPQHF
d_gene: -
abundance: -
v_gene: TRBV10-2
j_gene: TRBJ1-5

CDR3nt: TGTGCCAGCTCTGCCGATGAGAACTATGGCTACACCTTC
CDR3aa: CASSADENYGYTF
d_gene: -
abundance: -
v_gene: TRBV18
j_gene: TRBJ1-2

CDR3nt: TGTGCCAGCAGTTTTGCGACCTACGAGCAGTACTTC
CDR3aa: CASSFATYEQYF
d_gene: -
abundance: -
v_gene: TRBV12-3/TRBV12-4
j_gene: TRBJ2-7

CDR3nt: TGTGCCTGGAGCTCCGGGACAGCCTACGAGCAGTACTTC
CDR3aa: CAWSSGTAYEQYF
d_gene: TRBD1
abundance: -
v_gene: TRBV30
j_gene: TRBJ2-7

CDR3nt: TGTGCCAGCAGTTCAGTAGATAGCAATCAGCCCCAGCATTTT
CDR3aa: CASSSVDSNQPQHF
d_gene: -
abundance: -
v_gene: TRBV6-6
j_gene: TRBJ1-5

CDR3nt: TGCAGCGTTGATGGTGGCTACGAGCAGTACTTC
CDR3aa: CSVDGGYEQYF
d_gene: -
abundance: -
v_gene: TRBV29-1
j_gene: TRBJ2-7

CDR3nt: TGTGCCAGCAGCTTGGGGACCCCGGGCGCTGAAGCTTTCTTT
CDR3aa: CASSLGTPGAEAFF
d_gene: -
abundance: once
v_gene: TRBV5-4
j_gene: TRBJ1-1

CDR3nt: TGTGCCAGCTCACCAGGACTAGATCAAGAGACCCAGTACTTC
CDR3aa: CASSPGLDQETQYF
d_gene: TRBD2
abundance: -
v_gene: TRBV18
j_gene: TRBJ2-5

CDR3nt: TGCAGCGTTAAACAGGGCTACGAGCAGTACTTC
CDR3aa: CSVKQGYEQYF
d_gene: -
abundance: -
v_gene: TRBV29-1
j_gene: TRBJ2-7

CDR3nt: TGTGCCAGCAGCTTAAGGGCCGACACCATATATTTT
CDR3aa: CASSLRADTIYF
d_gene: -
abundance: -
v_gene: TRBV13
j_gene: TRBJ1-3

CDR3nt: TGTGCCAGCAAACTAGGCGGGACATTCACCTACGAGCAGTACTTC
CDR3aa: CASKLGGTFTYEQYF
d_gene: -
abundance: once
v_gene: TRBV6-5
j_gene: TRBJ2-7

CDR3nt: TGTGCCAGCAGACAGGGGGCGCGGGTAACCGGGGAGCTGTTTTTT
CDR3aa: CASRQGARVTGELFF
d_gene: TRBD1
abundance: -
v_gene: TRBV28
j_gene: TRBJ2-2

CDR3nt: TGTGCCAGCAGCGTATCCCCAACTCCGACTAGCGGCCTAGAGACCCAGTACTTC
CDR3aa: CASSVSPTPTSGLETQYF
d_gene: TRBD2
abundance: -
v_gene: TRBV9
j_gene: TRBJ2-5

CDR3nt: TGTGCCAGCAGCTTAGTGGGACAGCGAGCTAACTATGGCTACACCTTC
CDR3aa: CASSLVGQRANYGYTF
d_gene: TRBD1
abundance: -
v_gene: TRBV7-2
j_gene: TRBJ1-2

CDR3nt: TGTGCCAGCAGCCCGGTGGCGGGGGTCCCTCCTGGCCTCTACAATGAGCAGTTCTTC
CDR3aa: CASSPVAGVPPGLYNEQFF
d_gene: TRBD2
abundance: -
v_gene: TRBV7-2
j_gene: TRBJ2-1

CDR3nt: TGTGCCAGCAGCCCGGGACAGACGCTTGAAGCTTTCTTT
CDR3aa: CASSPGQTLEAFF
d_gene: TRBD1
abundance: -
v_gene: TRBV9
j_gene: TRBJ1-1

CDR3nt: TGTGCCAGCAGCTTGGCCTTACGAAGGCAGAGCACAGATACGCAGTATTTT
CDR3aa: CASSLALRRQSTDTQYF
d_gene: -
abundance: once
v_gene: TRBV5-6
j_gene: TRBJ2-3

CDR3nt: TGCAGCGCCAATATTGGGGACAGCCATCCTATCTACGAGCAGTACTTC
CDR3aa: CSANIGDSHPIYEQYF
d_gene: TRBD1
abundance: -
v_gene: TRBV29-1
j_gene: TRBJ2-7

CDR3nt: TGCAGCGTTGGAATGAACTCTGGAAACACCATATATTTT
CDR3aa: CSVGMNSGNTIYF
d_gene: -
abundance: once
v_gene: TRBV29-1
j_gene: TRBJ1-3

CDR3nt: TGCGCCAGCAGCTTGAACAGGGATGGGCCTGGCTACACCTTC
CDR3aa: CASSLNRDGPGYTF
d_gene: -
abundance: -
v_gene: TRBV5-1
j_gene: TRBJ1-2

CDR3nt: TGTGCCTCGGATCGAGGGGAAAAGGAAGCTTTCTTT
CDR3aa: CASDRGEKEAFF
d_gene: -
abundance: -
v_gene: TRBV30
j_gene: TRBJ1-1

CDR3nt: TGTGCCAGCAGTCCCCGGACAGGCTCTAATGAAAAACTGTTTTTT
CDR3aa: CASSPRTGSNEKLFF
d_gene: TRBD1
abundance: -
v_gene: TRBV28
j_gene: TRBJ1-4

CDR3nt: TGTGCCAGCAGTCCCAAATACGAGCAGTACTTC
CDR3aa: CASSPKYEQYF
d_gene: -
abundance: -
v_gene: TRBV2
j_gene: TRBJ2-7

CDR3nt: TGTGCCAGCAGCTTAGAAGTAGGGGGCTCTGGGGCCAACGTCCTGACTTTC
CDR3aa: CASSLEVGGSGANVLTF
d_gene: -
abundance: -
v_gene: TRBV7-6
j_gene: TRBJ2-6

CDR3nt: TGCGCCAGCGGTAAAGGATCGCAAGAGACCCAGTACTTC
CDR3aa: CASGKGSQETQYF
d_gene: -
abundance: -
v_gene: TRBV5-1
j_gene: TRBJ2-5

CDR3nt: TGTGCCAGCGGTACGGAGTATAGCACAGATACGCAGTATTTT
CDR3aa: CASGTEYSTDTQYF
d_gene: -
abundance: -
v_gene: TRBV12-3/TRBV12-4
j_gene: TRBJ2-3

CDR3nt: TGTGCCAGTACCGGGAAAAAAAACATTCAGTACTTC
CDR3aa: CASTGKKNIQYF
d_gene: -
abundance: -
v_gene: TRBV19
j_gene: TRBJ2-4

CDR3nt: TGTGCCAGCAGCCTGGGACAGCTGAACACTGAAGCTTTCTTT
CDR3aa: CASSLGQLNTEAFF
d_gene: TRBD1
abundance: -
v_gene: TRBV3-1
j_gene: TRBJ1-1

CDR3nt: TGCGCCAGCAGCGTTACTAGCAACAATGAGCAGTTCTTC
CDR3aa: CASSVTSNNEQFF
d_gene: -
abundance: -
v_gene: TRBV5-1
j_gene: TRBJ2-1

CDR3nt: TGTGCCAGCAGTGAAGGCGGTCGCACAGATACGCAGTATTTT
CDR3aa: CASSEGGRTDTQYF
d_gene: -
abundance: -
v_gene: TRBV2
j_gene: TRBJ2-3

CDR3nt: TGTGCCAGCAGTTTATCGGGCAGGGGTCTGTACGAGCAGTACTTC
CDR3aa: CASSLSGRGLYEQYF
d_gene: -
abundance: few
v_gene: TRBV27
j_gene: TRBJ2-7

CDR3nt: TGTGCCAGCAGCGTGAGGGACAGGGGGCTGGAGCAGTACTTC
CDR3aa: CASSVRDRGLEQYF
d_gene: TRBD1
abundance: -
v_gene: TRBV5-4
j_gene: TRBJ2-7

CDR3nt: TGCGCCAGCAGCCAAGAACCGAACATGAACACTGAAGCTTTCTTT
CDR3aa: CASSQEPNMNTEAFF
d_gene: -
abundance: -
v_gene: TRBV4-3
j_gene: TRBJ1-1

CDR3nt: TGTGCCACCAGTGATTCCCCCGGGTCTAGCGGGACTAGGGGATATGAGCAGTTCTTC
CDR3aa: CATSDSPGSSGTRGYEQFF
d_gene: TRBD2
abundance: -
v_gene: TRBV24-1
j_gene: TRBJ2-1

CDR3nt: TGTGCCACCAGCAGAGTCGGGGGTGAGCAGTTCTTC
CDR3aa: CATSRVGGEQFF
d_gene: -
abundance: -
v_gene: TRBV15
j_gene: TRBJ2-1

CDR3nt: TGTGCCAGCAGCCACGGGACATTGTACGAGCAGTACTTC
CDR3aa: CASSHGTLYEQYF
d_gene: -
abundance: few
v_gene: TRBV3-1
j_gene: TRBJ2-7

CDR3nt: TGTGCCAGCAGCTTTGGAGGGCCCCGGGGGAATGAGCAGTTCTTC
CDR3aa: CASSFGGPRGNEQFF
d_gene: -
abundance: -
v_gene: TRBV6-5
j_gene: TRBJ2-1

CDR3nt: TGCAGTGCTAGAGATCCACTAGCGGGAAGTGATACGCAGTATTTT
CDR3aa: CSARDPLAGSDTQYF
d_gene: TRBD2
abundance: -
v_gene: TRBV20-1
j_gene: TRBJ2-3

CDR3nt: TGTGCCAGCTCAACGACAGGGGATAGGTACACTGAAGCTTTCTTT
CDR3aa: CASSTTGDRYTEAFF
d_gene: TRBD1
abundance: -
v_gene: TRBV18
j_gene: TRBJ1-1

CDR3nt: TGTGCCAGCACCCTGACTGTTGGGGGCCAGCCCCAGCATTTT
CDR3aa: CASTLTVGGQPQHF
d_gene: -
abundance: -
v_gene: TRBV27
j_gene: TRBJ1-5

CDR3nt: TGTGCCAGCAGTTACGGTCAGGGTCCCAACGAGCAGTACTTC
CDR3aa: CASSYGQGPNEQYF
d_gene: -
abundance: -
v_gene: TRBV6-6
j_gene: TRBJ2-7

CDR3nt: TGTGCCAGCAGTCCCCAAGCCACAGATACGCAGTATTTT
CDR3aa: CASSPQATDTQYF
d_gene: -
abundance: -
v_gene: TRBV28
j_gene: TRBJ2-3

CDR3nt: TGTGCCAGCCTCAAACGCCCTAGCGACCACTGGAACGAGCAGTACTTC
CDR3aa: CASLKRPSDHWNEQYF
d_gene: -
abundance: -
v_gene: TRBV2
j_gene: TRBJ2-7

CDR3nt: TGTGCCAGCAGCTTGGGCGGCGGGATAAGCTACAATGAGCAGTTCTTC
CDR3aa: CASSLGGGISYNEQFF
d_gene: -
abundance: -
v_gene: TRBV5-4
j_gene: TRBJ2-1

CDR3nt: TGTGCCAGCAGGCGAGAGAACATGGGGACCCAGTACTTC
CDR3aa: CASRRENMGTQYF
d_gene: -
abundance: -
v_gene: TRBV2
j_gene: TRBJ2-5

CDR3nt: TGTGCCAGCATGCCCTCGAGGGGGGGTCAGCCCCAGCATTTT
CDR3aa: CASMPSRGGQPQHF
d_gene: -
abundance: -
v_gene: TRBV6-2/TRBV6-3
j_gene: TRBJ1-5

CDR3nt: TGTGCCAGCAGTAATCTAGATGCCGGGAGAGGGCGAGCTAACTATGGCTACACCTTC
CDR3aa: CASSNLDAGRGRANYGYTF
d_gene: -
abundance: -
v_gene: TRBV27
j_gene: TRBJ1-2